This T cell receptor beta chain was captured by sequencing in a study of shared clonotypes between healthy human individuals. At the level of the study: There were three CD4 naive, three CD4 memory, two CD8 naive and one CD8 memory plates per donor.

Splitting of each subset's genomic DNA was done evenly across several immunoSEQ plates. Here immunoSEQ multiplex PCR was the method, and the copy in TCRdb shows in-frame clones only, minus some. The sample includes over 1.5 million clones, 95% to 99% of them seen just once. A split of CD4+ cells into CD45RA+ naive and CD45RA-negative memory subsets was performed. The CDR3 spans 16 residues. V shed 0 bases and J shed 7 bases, with 19 bases lying between them. Germline CDR1 is SGDLS and CDR2 is YYNGEE. The chain recombines TRBV9 with TRBJ1-1, with TRBD1 as a possible D gene (5 bases). Sample: naive CD4+ T cells sorted from blood. Subset described: CD45RA+ positively selected. The source is a man aged 25-45 years in good health. CDR3 sequence (DNA): TGTGCCAGCAGCGTAGCGGGGCGGCCGTTGGACGGTGAAGCTTTCTTT. Its translation is CASSVAGRPLDGEAFF.